This TCR beta chain was obtained from a study of T-cell memory formation after mild COVID-19. Libraries for TCRalpha and TCRbeta carried sample barcodes and unique molecular identifiers via 5'RACE. MiXCR, run by TCRdb on the 5' RACE reads, gives a single entry per CDR3 protein. The sample contains about 350,000 distinct CDR3 sequences, around 27% of which appear only once. V was trimmed by 5 bases and J by 7 bases, leaving 14 bases between them. The CDR3 sequence is 12 residues long. Germline loops: CDR1 DFQATT, CDR2 SNEGSKA (reference sequence). Study-level results: Some clones that responded turned up in pre-infection memory, which suggests that cross-reactive memory joined in. Clones contracting over day 15 to 85 were CD4/CD8 balanced, with later expanders leaning CD4+. Confirmation was lacking for SARS-CoV-2 specificity of second-wave clones that peaked on day 37.

This clonotype was seen only a few times. Its antigen is still unknown. The J gene is TRBJ1-2, the V gene TRBV20-1; TRBD1 is a possible D gene (6 bases). The sequencing input was PBMCs or a T cell subset sorted from them (not recorded which). The sequence derives from an adult woman who had mild COVID-19 (a few samples of this study predate the infection). Cell type and time point are not known. The CDR3 region is CSAGNRDTGYTF. The DNA for the CDR3 is TGCAGTGCTGGGAACCGGGACACTGGCTACACCTTC.